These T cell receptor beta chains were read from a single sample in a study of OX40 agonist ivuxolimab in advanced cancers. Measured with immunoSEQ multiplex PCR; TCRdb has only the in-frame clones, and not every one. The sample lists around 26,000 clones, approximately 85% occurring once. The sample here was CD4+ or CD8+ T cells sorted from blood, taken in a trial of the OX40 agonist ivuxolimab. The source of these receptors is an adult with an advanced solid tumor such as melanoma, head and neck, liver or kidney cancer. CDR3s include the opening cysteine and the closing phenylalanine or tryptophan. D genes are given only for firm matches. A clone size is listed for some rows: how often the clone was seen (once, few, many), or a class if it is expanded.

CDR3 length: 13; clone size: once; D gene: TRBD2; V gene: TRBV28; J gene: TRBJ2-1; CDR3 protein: CASRGLAANEQFF; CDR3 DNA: TGTGCCAGCAGGGGACTAGCGGCCAATGAGCAGTTCTTC
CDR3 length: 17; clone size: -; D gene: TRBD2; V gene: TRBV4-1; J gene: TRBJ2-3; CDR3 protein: CASSQRVLAASTDTQYF; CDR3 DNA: TGCGCCAGCAGCCAAAGAGTCCTAGCGGCATCCACAGATACGCAGTATTTT
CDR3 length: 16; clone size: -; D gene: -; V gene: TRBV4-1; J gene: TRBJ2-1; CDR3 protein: CASSQRWEGGLNEQFF; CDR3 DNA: TGCGCCAGCAGCCAGAGATGGGAGGGGGGCCTTAATGAGCAGTTCTTC
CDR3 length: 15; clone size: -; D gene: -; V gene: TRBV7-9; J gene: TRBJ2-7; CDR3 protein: CASSDSTGDLDEQYF; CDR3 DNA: TGTGCCAGCAGCGATTCCACGGGGGACTTAGACGAGCAGTACTTC
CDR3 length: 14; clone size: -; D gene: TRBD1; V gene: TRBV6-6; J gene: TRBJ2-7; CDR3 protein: CASSWGQGSYEQYF; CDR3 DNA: TGTGCCAGCAGTTGGGGACAGGGGTCCTACGAGCAGTACTTC
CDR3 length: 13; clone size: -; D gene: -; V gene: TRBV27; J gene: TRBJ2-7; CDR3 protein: CASSLSPLSEQYF; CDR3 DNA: TGTGCCAGCAGTTTATCGCCCTTATCCGAGCAGTACTTC
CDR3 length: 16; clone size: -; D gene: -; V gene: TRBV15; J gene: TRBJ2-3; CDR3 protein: CATSRVGLITTDTQYF; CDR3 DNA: TGTGCCACCAGCAGAGTGGGACTCATAACTACAGATACGCAGTATTTT
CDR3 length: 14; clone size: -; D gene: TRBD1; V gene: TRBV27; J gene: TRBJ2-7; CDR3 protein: CASSLSGQYYEQYF; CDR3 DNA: TGTGCCAGCAGTTTATCGGGACAGTACTACGAGCAGTACTTC
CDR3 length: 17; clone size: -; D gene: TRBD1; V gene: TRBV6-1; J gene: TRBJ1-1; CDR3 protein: CASSEGWAGQGYTEAFF; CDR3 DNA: TGTGCCAGCAGTGAAGGATGGGCGGGACAGGGTTACACTGAAGCTTTCTTT
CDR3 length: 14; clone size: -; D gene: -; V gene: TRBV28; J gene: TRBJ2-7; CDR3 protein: CASSLGLSQYEQYF; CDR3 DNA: TGTGCCAGCAGTTTAGGGTTGTCCCAATACGAGCAGTACTTC
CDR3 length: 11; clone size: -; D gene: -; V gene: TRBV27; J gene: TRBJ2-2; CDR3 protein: CASSDTGELFF; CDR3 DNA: TGTGCCAGCTCCGACACCGGGGAGCTGTTTTTT
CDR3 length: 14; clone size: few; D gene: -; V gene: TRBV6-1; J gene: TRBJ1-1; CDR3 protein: CASSSPGTTTEAFF; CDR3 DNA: TGTGCCAGCAGTTCCCCCGGGACGACCACTGAAGCTTTCTTT
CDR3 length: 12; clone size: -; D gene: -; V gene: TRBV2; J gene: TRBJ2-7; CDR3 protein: CASRDGVGEQYF; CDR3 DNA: TGTGCCAGCAGAGATGGCGTTGGAGAGCAGTACTTC
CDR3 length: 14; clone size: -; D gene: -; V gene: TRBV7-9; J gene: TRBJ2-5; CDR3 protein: CASSSRGPRMGQYF; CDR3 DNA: TGTGCCAGCAGCTCAAGGGGCCCCAGGATGGGCCAGTACTTC
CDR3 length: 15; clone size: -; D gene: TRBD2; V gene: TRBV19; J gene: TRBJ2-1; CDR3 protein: CASSTGLVADNEQFF; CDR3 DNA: TGTGCCAGTAGTACGGGACTAGTCGCCGACAATGAGCAGTTCTTC
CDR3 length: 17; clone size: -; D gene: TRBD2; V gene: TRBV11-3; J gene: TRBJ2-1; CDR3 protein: CASSLTSGRGGYNEQFF; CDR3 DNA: TGTGCCAGCAGCCTGACTAGCGGGAGGGGTGGTTACAATGAGCAGTTCTTC
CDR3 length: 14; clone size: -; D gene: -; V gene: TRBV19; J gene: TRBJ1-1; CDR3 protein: CASSVGGLNTEAFF; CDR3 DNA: TGTGCCAGTAGTGTCGGCGGTTTGAACACTGAAGCTTTCTTT
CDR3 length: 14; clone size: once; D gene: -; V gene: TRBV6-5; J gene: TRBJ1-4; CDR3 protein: CASSYWATNEKLFF; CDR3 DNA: TGTGCCAGCAGTTACTGGGCAACTAATGAAAAACTGTTTTTT
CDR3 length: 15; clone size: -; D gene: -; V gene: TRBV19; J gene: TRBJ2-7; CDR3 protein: CASSIAGTTSYEQYF; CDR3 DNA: TGTGCCAGTAGTATAGCGGGTACCACATCCTACGAGCAGTACTTC
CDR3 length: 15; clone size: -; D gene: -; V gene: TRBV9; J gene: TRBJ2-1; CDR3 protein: CASSVGGGNYNEQFF; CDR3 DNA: TGTGCCAGCAGCGTAGGTGGCGGGAATTACAATGAGCAGTTCTTC
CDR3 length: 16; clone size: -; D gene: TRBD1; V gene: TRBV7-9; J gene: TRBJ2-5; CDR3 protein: CASSPHRGPYQETQYF; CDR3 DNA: TGTGCCAGCAGCCCTCACAGGGGGCCTTACCAAGAGACCCAGTACTTC
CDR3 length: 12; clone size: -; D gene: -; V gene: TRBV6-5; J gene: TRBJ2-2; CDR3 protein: CASSTYTGELFF; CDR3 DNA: TGTGCCAGCAGTACGTACACCGGGGAGCTGTTTTTT
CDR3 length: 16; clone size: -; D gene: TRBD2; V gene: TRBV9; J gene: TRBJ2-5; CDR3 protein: CASSPERGAYQETQYF; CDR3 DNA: TGTGCCAGCAGCCCCGAGCGGGGCGCGTACCAAGAGACCCAGTACTTC
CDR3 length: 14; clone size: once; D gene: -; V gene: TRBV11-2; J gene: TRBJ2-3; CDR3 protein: CASSLLGEADTQYF; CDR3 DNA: TGTGCCAGCAGCTTATTGGGAGAGGCAGATACGCAGTATTTT
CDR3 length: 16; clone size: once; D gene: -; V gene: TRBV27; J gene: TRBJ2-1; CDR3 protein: CASSLSGASSYNEQFF; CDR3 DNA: TGTGCCAGCAGTTTATCGGGGGCTAGCTCCTACAATGAGCAGTTCTTC
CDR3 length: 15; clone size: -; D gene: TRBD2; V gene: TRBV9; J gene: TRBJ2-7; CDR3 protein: CASSVGSGLSYEQYF; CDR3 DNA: TGTGCCAGCAGCGTAGGTAGCGGGCTATCCTACGAGCAGTACTTC
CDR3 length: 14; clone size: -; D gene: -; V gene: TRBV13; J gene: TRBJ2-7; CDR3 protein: CASSLEGSSYEQYF; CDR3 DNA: TGTGCCAGCAGCTTAGAGGGCAGCAGCTACGAGCAGTACTTC
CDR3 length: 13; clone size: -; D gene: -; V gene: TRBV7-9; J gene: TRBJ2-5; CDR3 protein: CASSLVNQETQYF; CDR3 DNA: TGTGCCAGCAGCTTAGTAAACCAAGAGACCCAGTACTTC
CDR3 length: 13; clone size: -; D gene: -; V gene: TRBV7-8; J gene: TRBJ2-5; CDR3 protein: CASSLEGGGTQYF; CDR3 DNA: TGTGCCAGCAGCTTAGAAGGGGGGGGGACCCAGTACTTC
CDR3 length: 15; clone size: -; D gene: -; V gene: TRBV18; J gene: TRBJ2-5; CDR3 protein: CASSTGMVYQETQYF; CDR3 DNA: TGTGCCAGCTCAACGGGTATGGTGTACCAAGAGACCCAGTACTTC
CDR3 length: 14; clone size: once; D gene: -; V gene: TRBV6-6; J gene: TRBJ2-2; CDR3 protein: CASSYDSYTGELFF; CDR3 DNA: TGTGCCAGCAGTTACGACAGCTACACCGGGGAGCTGTTTTTT
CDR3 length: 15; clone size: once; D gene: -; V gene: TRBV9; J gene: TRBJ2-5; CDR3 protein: CASSEYYGHPETQYF; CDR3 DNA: TGTGCCAGCAGCGAATACTACGGACATCCAGAGACCCAGTACTTC
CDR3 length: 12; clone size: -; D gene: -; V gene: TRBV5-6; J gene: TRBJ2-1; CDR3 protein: CASSPQGFEQFF; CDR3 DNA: TGTGCCAGCAGCCCACAGGGATTTGAGCAGTTCTTC
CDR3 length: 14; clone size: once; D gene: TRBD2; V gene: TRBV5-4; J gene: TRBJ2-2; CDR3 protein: CASSSGLAGGELFF; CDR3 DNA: TGTGCCAGCAGCTCGGGACTAGCGGGCGGGGAGCTGTTTTTT
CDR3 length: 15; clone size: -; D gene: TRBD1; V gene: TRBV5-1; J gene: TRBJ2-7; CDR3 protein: CASSLAGQGPYEQYF; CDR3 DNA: TGCGCCAGCAGCCTGGCCGGACAGGGGCCCTACGAGCAGTACTTC
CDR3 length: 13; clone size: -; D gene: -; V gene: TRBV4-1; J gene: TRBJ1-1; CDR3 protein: CASSQGKGTEAFF; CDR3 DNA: TGCGCCAGCAGCCAAGGGAAGGGCACTGAAGCTTTCTTT
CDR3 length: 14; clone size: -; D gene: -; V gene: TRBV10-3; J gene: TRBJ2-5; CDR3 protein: CAISPEESPETQYF; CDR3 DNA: TGTGCCATCAGTCCAGAAGAATCCCCCGAGACCCAGTACTTC
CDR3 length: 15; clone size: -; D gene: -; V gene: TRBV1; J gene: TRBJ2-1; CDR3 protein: CTSSPPGQGNGEQFF; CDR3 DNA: TGCACCAGCAGCCCTCCGGGACAGGGGAACGGTGAGCAGTTCTTC
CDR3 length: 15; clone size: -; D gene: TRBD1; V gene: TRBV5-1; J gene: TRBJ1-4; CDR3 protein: CASSQGTDENEKLFF; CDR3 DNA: TGCGCCAGCAGCCAAGGGACAGACGAGAATGAAAAACTGTTTTTT
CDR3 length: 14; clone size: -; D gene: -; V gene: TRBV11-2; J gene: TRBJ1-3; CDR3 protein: CASSTQGSGNTIYF; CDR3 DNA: TGTGCCAGCAGCACTCAGGGCTCTGGAAACACCATATATTTT
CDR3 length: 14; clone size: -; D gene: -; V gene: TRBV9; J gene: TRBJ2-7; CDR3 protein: CASSVDGKPYEQYF; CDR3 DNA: TGTGCCAGCAGCGTAGATGGGAAACCCTACGAGCAGTACTTC
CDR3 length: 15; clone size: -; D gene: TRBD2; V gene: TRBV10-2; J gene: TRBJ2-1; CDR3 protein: CASSEGTSGYNEQFF; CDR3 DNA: TGCGCCAGCAGTGAGGGGACTAGCGGCTACAATGAGCAGTTCTTC
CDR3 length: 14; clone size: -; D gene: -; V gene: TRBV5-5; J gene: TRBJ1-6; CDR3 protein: CASSFSGGISPLHF; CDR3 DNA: TGTGCCAGCAGCTTTTCGGGGGGTATTTCACCCCTCCACTTT
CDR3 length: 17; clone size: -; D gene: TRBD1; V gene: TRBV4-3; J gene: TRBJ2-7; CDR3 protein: CASSQGTGTGVFNEQYF; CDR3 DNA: TGCGCCAGCAGCCAAGGGACCGGGACAGGGGTGTTTAACGAGCAGTACTTC
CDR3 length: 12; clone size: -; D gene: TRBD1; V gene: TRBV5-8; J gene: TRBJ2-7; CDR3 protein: CASSLDRDEQYF; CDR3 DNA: TGTGCCAGCAGCCTGGACAGGGACGAGCAGTACTTC
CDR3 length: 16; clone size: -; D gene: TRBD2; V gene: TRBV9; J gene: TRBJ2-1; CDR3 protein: CASSVLAGGPMDEQFF; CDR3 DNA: TGTGCCAGCAGCGTACTAGCGGGAGGGCCTATGGATGAGCAGTTCTTC
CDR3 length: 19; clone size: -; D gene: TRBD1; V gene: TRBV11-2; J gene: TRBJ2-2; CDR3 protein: CASSGGRSTGEISTGELFF; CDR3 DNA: TGTGCCAGCAGCGGGGGACGATCTACAGGGGAGATTAGCACCGGGGAGCTGTTTTTT
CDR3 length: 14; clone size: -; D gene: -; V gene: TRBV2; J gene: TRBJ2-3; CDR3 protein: CASSENLVADTQYF; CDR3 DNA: TGTGCCAGCAGTGAAAATCTCGTAGCAGATACGCAGTATTTT
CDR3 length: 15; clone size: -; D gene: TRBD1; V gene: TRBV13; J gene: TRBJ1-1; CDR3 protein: CASSLGTGRGTEAFF; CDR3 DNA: TGTGCCAGCAGCTTGGGGACAGGGAGAGGTACTGAAGCTTTCTTT
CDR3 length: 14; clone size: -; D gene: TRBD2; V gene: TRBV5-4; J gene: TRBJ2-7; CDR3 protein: CASSLWGLTYEQYF; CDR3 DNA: TGTGCCAGCAGCTTGTGGGGACTAACATACGAGCAGTACTTC